A single T cell receptor (beta chain) is shown here with its context. The protocol was immunoSEQ multiplex PCR, while the TCRdb copy is restricted to in-frame clones and leaves out a portion. Here the sample spans about 58,000 clones, almost 90% being singletons. The sample comes from a study of blood T cell repertoires in COVID-19. In the study overall: Sites in the United States, Italy and Spain provided acute and convalescent COVID-19 samples.

The CDR3 spans 14 residues. Germline-derived CDR1 and CDR2 are KGHSH and LQKENI. Trimming left V 1 base short and J 3 bases short, with 10 bases between. The receptor's source is a man in his 60s with active COVID-19. The rearrangement uses TRBV18 and TRBJ2-7; D gene ambiguous. Sequences were obtained from peripheral blood. This CDR3 is CASSPLEKLYEQYF. The CDR3 nucleotides read TGTGCCAGCTCACCACTAGAGAAACTCTACGAGCAGTACTTC.